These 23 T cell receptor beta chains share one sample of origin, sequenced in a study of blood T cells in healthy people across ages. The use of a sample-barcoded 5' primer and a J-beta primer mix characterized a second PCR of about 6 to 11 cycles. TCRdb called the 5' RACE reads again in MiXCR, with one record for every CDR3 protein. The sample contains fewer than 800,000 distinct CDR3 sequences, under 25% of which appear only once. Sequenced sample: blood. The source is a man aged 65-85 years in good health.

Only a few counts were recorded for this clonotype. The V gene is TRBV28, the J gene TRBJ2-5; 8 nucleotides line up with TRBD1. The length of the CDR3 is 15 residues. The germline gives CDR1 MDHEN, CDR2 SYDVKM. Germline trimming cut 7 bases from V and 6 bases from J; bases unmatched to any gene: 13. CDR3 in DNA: TGTGCCAGCACCTTACCCGGGACAGGTGGAAAGACCCAGTACTTC. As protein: CASTLPGTGGKTQYF.

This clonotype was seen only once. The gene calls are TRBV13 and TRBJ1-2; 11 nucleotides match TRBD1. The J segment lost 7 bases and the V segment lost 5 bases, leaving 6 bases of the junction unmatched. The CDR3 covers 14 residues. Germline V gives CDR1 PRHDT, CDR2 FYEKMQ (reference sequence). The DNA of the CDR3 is TGTGCCAGCAGCCACGGACAGGGGGCGGGTGGCTACACCTTC. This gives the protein CASSHGQGAGGYTF.

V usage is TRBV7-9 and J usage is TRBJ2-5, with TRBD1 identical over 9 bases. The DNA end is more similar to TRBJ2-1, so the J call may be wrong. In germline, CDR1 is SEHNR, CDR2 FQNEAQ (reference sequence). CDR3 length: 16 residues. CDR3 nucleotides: TGTGCCAGCAGCTTACGTGCGGGGACAGGGATGCATGAGCAGTTCTTC. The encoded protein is CASSLRAGTGMHEQFF.

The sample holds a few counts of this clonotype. This chain's CDR3 is CASSSKSPGCTDTQYF. In DNA form, the CDR3 reads TGTGCCAGCAGCTCTAAGTCCCCTGGCTGCACAGATACGCAGTATTTT. The chain links TRBV21-1 to TRBJ2-3; the table names TRBD2, a call not compared with the DNA. TRBV21-1 is listed as a pseudogene. The CDR3 contains 16 residues.

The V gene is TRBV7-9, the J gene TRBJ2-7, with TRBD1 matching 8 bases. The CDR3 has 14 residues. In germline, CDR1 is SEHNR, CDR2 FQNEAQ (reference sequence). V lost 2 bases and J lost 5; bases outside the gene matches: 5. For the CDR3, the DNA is TGTGCCAGCAGCTTACAGGGGGCAAAGGACGAGCAGTACTTC. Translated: CASSLQGAKDEQYF.

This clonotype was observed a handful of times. The CDR3 loop reads CASSEYWGGTDEDEQFF. The CDR3 nucleotides are TGTGCCAGCAGTGAATACTGGGGAGGGACTGACGAAGATGAGCAGTTCTTC. The chain joins TRBV25-1 to TRBJ2-5; 7 bases line up with TRBD2. The DNA end is more similar to TRBJ2-1, so the J call may be wrong. The CDR3 covers 17 residues. Germline V gene sequence: CDR1 MGHDK, CDR2 SYGVNS.

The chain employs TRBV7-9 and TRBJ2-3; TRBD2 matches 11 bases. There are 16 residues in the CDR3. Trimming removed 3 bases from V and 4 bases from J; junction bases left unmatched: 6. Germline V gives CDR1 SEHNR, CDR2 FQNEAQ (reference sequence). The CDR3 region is CASSFSGRAGPDTQYF. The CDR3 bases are TGTGCCAGCAGCTTTAGCGGGAGGGCCGGTCCAGATACGCAGTATTTT.

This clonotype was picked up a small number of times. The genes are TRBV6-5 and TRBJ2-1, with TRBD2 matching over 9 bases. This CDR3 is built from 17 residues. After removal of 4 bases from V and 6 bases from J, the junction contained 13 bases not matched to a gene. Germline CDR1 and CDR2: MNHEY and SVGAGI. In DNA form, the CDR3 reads TGTGCCAGCAGTTCCGGGGTCGGCGGGAGGGGGGGCAATGAGCAGTTCTTC. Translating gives CASSSGVGGRGGNEQFF.

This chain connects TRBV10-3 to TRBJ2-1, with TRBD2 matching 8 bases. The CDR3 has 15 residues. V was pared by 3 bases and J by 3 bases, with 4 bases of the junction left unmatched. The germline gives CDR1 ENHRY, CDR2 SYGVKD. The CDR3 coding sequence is TGTGCCATCAGTGACACCGGGACTAGCTACAATGAGCAGTTCTTC. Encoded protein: CAISDTGTSYNEQFF.

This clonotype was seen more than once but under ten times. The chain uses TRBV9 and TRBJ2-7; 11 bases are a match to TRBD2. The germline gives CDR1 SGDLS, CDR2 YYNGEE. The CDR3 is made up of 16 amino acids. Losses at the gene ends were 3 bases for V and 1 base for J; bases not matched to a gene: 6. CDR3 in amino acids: CASSAGTSGVSYEQYF. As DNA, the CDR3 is TGTGCCAGCAGCGCCGGGACTAGCGGAGTTTCCTACGAGCAGTACTTC.

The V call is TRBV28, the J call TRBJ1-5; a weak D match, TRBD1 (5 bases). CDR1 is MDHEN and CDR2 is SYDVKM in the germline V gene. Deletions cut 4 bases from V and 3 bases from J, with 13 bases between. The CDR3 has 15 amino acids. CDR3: CASSSPDSFNQPQHF. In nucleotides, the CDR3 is TGTGCCAGCAGTTCACCAGACAGTTTCAATCAGCCCCAGCATTTT.

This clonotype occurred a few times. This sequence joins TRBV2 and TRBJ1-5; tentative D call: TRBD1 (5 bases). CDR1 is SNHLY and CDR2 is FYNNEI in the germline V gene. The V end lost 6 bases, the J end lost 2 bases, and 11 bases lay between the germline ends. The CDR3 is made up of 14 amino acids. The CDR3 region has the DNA TGTGCCAGCAGGTCCAGGGACCGCAATCAGCCCCAGCATTTT. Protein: CASRSRDRNQPQHF.

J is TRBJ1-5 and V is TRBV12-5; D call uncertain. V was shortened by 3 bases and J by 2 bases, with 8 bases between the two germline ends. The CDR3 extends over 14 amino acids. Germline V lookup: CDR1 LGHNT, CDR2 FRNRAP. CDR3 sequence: CASGFSWGNQPQHF. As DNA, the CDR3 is TGTGCTAGTGGTTTTTCTTGGGGCAATCAGCCCCAGCATTTT. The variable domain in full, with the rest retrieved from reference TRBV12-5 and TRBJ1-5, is DARVTQTPRHKVTEMGQEVTMRCQPILGHNTVFWYRQTMMQGLELLAYFRNRAPLDDSGMPKDRFSAEMPDATLATLKIQPSEPRDSAVYFCASGFSWGNQPQHFGDGTRLSIL.

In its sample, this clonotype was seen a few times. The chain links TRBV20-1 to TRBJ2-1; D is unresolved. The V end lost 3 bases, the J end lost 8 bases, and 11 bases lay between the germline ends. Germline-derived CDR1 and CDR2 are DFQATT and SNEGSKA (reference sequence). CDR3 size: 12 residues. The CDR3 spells CSASATRDEQFF. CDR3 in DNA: TGCAGTGCTAGTGCGACTCGGGATGAGCAGTTCTTC.

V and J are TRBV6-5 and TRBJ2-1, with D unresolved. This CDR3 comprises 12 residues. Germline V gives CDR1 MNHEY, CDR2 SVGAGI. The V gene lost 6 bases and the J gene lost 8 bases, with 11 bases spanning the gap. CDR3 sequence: CASRHIVDEQFF. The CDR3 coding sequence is TGTGCCAGCAGACACATCGTCGATGAGCAGTTCTTC.

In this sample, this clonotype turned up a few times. CDR3 sequence reads: CASSVAETRYNEQFF. In nucleotides, the CDR3 is TGTGCCAGCAGCGTAGCCGAGACCCGGTACAATGAGCAGTTCTTC. This chain uses TRBV9 with TRBJ2-5; no clear D gene. Near its end, the DNA agrees better with TRBJ2-1, so the J call may be wrong. CDR3 size: 15 residues. Germline CDR1 SGDLS, CDR2 YYNGEE.

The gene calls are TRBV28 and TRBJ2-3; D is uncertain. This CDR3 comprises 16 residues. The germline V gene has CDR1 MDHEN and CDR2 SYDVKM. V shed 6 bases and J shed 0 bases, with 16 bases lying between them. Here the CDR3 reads CASSRKLGRSTDTQYF. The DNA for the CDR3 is TGTGCCAGCAGCCGAAAACTTGGACGGAGCACAGATACGCAGTATTTT.

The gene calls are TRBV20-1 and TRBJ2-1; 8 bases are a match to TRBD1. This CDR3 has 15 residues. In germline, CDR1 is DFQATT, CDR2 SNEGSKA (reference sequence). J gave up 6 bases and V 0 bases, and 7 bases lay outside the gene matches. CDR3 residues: CSARDPQGAVNEQFF. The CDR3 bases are TGCAGTGCTAGAGATCCTCAGGGGGCGGTCAATGAGCAGTTCTTC.

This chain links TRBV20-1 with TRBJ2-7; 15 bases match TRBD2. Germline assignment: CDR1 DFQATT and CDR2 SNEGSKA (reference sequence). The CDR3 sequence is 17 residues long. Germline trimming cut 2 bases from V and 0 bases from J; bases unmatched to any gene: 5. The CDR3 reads CSARQGLAGGSSYEQYF. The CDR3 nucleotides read TGCAGTGCTAGACAGGGACTAGCGGGAGGCAGCTCCTACGAGCAGTACTTC.

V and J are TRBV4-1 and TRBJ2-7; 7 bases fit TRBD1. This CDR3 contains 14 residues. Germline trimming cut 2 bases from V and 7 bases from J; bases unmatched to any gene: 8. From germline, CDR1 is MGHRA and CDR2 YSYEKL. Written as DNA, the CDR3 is TGCGCCAGCAGCCAAACCAGGGGGTTTGGGGAGCAGTACTTC. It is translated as CASSQTRGFGEQYF.

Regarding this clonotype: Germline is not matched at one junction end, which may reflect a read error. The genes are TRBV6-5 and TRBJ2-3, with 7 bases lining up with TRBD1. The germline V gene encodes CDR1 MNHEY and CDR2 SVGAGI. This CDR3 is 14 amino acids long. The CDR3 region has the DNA TGCGCCAGCACCAGGGGACAGAGCACAGATACGCAGTATTTT. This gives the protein CASTRGQSTDTQYF.

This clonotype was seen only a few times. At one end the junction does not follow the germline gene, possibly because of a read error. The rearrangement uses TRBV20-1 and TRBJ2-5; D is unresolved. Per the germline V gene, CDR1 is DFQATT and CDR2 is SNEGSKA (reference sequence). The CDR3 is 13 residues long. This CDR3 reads CSARDGSQETQYF. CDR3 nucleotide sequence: TGCAGTGCGAGAGACGGTTCCCAAGAGACCCAGTACTTC.

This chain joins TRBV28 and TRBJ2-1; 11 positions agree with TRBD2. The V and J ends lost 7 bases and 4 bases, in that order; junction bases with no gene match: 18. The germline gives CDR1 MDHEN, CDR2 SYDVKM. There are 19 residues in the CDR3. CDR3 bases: TGTGCCAGCACCGACGCCGGGACTAGCGGATACCGTGTATACAATGAGCAGTTCTTC. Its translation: CASTDAGTSGYRVYNEQFF.